The rows below give T cell receptor beta chains drawn from one sample of a study of vaccination effects on CD4 cells after COVID-19. For these receptors, no antigen is known. Clones were read by immunoSEQ multiplex PCR, and TCRdb kept only the in-frame ones, dropping some. This sample has tens of thousands of clones, with under 85% found just once. The specimen comprised CD4+ T cells from PBMCs cultured with HCoV-OC43 spike peptides, sampled after COVID-19 vaccination. The origin of the receptors is a human donor who received a COVID-19 vaccine. CDR3s include the opening cysteine and the closing phenylalanine or tryptophan. Fields, in order: D gene, V gene, J gene, CDR3 protein. D genes are given only for firm matches.

-	TRBV5-5	TRBJ1-2	CASSTFMTVTYGYTF
TRBD1	TRBV5-4	TRBJ1-2	CASSFGDSRIYGYTF
TRBD1	TRBV20-1	TRBJ1-2	CSDQTGSGYTF
-	TRBV21-1	TRBJ1-1	CAFPKGAGTGGMTEAFF
TRBD1	TRBV7-3	TRBJ1-2	CASSLGQHYGYTF
-	TRBV5-1	TRBJ1-4	CASSSEGLLGEKLFF
-	TRBV7-2	TRBJ2-5	CASSWGDHQETQYF
TRBD1	TRBV4-1	TRBJ2-1	CASSRTGGIDEQFF
TRBD2	TRBV7-6	TRBJ2-1	CASSRTGTSGGIEQFF
TRBD1	TRBV5-6	TRBJ1-2	CASSRKTGVGYGYTF
-	TRBV15	TRBJ1-5	CATSRDGDQPQHF
-	TRBV30	TRBJ1-6	CAWSVQGNAPLHF
-	TRBV13	TRBJ2-3	CASSLEAVKDADTQYF
-	TRBV6-5	TRBJ1-2	CASEDGTYGYTF
-	TRBV9	TRBJ1-1	CASSRGTLNTEAFF
TRBD1	TRBV20-1	TRBJ1-2	CSTGGDGYTF
-	TRBV9	TRBJ2-5	CASSVAYGSVAETQYF
-	TRBV7-9	TRBJ2-6	CASSLDGVRVGANVLTF
-	TRBV19	TRBJ1-1	CAIGTGDTEAFF
TRBD1	TRBV9	TRBJ1-4	CASGAGGEKLFF
TRBD1	TRBV5-1	TRBJ2-2	CASSLGGQGNTGELFF
-	TRBV18	TRBJ1-5	CASSLSNQPQHF
-	TRBV24-1	TRBJ2-3	CATSDLVPGRDTQYF
-	TRBV4-1	TRBJ1-2	CASSQDPAIRFGYTF
TRBD1	TRBV7-2	TRBJ1-2	CASSLEWAGGGYTF
TRBD1	TRBV11-2	TRBJ1-3	CASSRDRGSSGNTIYF
-	TRBV7-2	TRBJ2-5	CASSKGSPETQYF
TRBD1	TRBV6-5	TRBJ2-5	CASSLQGGGETQYF
-	TRBV7-2	TRBJ2-3	CASSLRAGADTQYF
-	TRBV4-1	TRBJ2-1	CASSTPGPSYNEQFF
-	TRBV30	TRBJ1-3	CAWTQPPGQSGNTIYF
-	TRBV4-3	TRBJ2-5	CASSQQTGRDQETQYF
-	TRBV7-2	TRBJ2-1	CASSSTRAFSGEQFF
-	TRBV24-1	TRBJ1-2	CATSDYGQNYGYTF
-	TRBV29-1	TRBJ1-1	CSVDARGGTEAFF
TRBD1	TRBV4-1	TRBJ1-2	CASSQEGTGVRGYTF
TRBD2	TRBV27	TRBJ2-5	CASSCRLAGLQETQYF
-	TRBV5-6	TRBJ2-3	CASSLGSSPSTDTQYF
-	TRBV19	TRBJ1-2	CASSIPGQTRANYGYTF
TRBD2	TRBV5-1	TRBJ2-3	CASNPGLAVDTQYF
TRBD1	TRBV28	TRBJ1-3	CASSTQPGGSGNTIYF
TRBD2	TRBV9	TRBJ2-5	CASSVSERGGGETQYF
-	TRBV5-6	TRBJ2-2	CASNRYGGTRLVTGELFF
TRBD2	TRBV27	TRBJ2-3	CASSLVVTRGGLGADTQYF
-	TRBV2	TRBJ1-4	CASSEAGNEKLFF
TRBD2	TRBV19	TRBJ2-2	CASSIEQAGVANTGELFF
TRBD1	TRBV28	TRBJ1-6	CASSQWQGAGSPLHF
TRBD1	TRBV5-4	TRBJ1-4	CASSGQGEAEKLFF
-	TRBV5-1	TRBJ1-2	CASSLEGTYYGYTF